A selection of T cell receptor beta chains follows, all from one sample in a study of human T cells and chemical hapten exposure. TCRdb passed the RACE reads through MiXCR, listing each CDR3 protein once. The sample lists 65,000 to 85,000 distinct CDR3 sequences; approximately 10% were seen once. This specimen was whole blood, taken in connection with sensitization to the hapten diphenylcyclopropenone (DPC). These receptors were taken from a woman aged 45 to 65 with alopecia areata. Some clones in this sample may be carry-over from other donors' samples. CDR3s include the opening cysteine and the closing phenylalanine or tryptophan.

TRBV11-3 CASAPYMNTEAFF
TRBV11-3 CASSLPTSGRSYNEQFF
TRBV18 CASSPRGGNTEAFF
TRBV2 CASREGSIAKNEKLFF
TRBV5-4 CASSLELAENNEQFF
TRBV6-6 CASSTAGSNTEAFF
TRBV9 CASSVISSGRETQYF
TRBV4-2 CASSQVLGPSVGTDTQYF
TRBV25-1 CASTPPGVAGTNNEQFF
TRBV9 CASSVAGGERQETQYF
TRBV12-3/TRBV12-4 CASSYGQGRVETQYF
TRBV12-3/TRBV12-4 CASSRTESYNSPLHF
TRBV20-1 CSAPRRSGATDTQYF
TRBV12-3/TRBV12-4 CAHGERGYGYTF
TRBV20-1 CSARDEPYEQYF
TRBV7-6 CASRGQASYNEQFF
TRBV12-3/TRBV12-4 CASSWTNREYEQYF
TRBV12-3/TRBV12-4 CASSSPGGRLQETQYF
TRBV7-9 CASSQGSLSGNTIYF
TRBV7-8 CASSLGRGNQPQHF
TRBV3-1 CASSPLQGYNSPLHF
TRBV9 CASSPVTANYGYTF
TRBV29-1 CSVIPEVRGTDTQYF
TRBV29-1 CSVETGTSAFF
TRBV20-1 CSAIREGLGYEQYF
TRBV29-1 CSATGVEQFF
TRBV2 CASSWTSTGEQYF
TRBV6-2/TRBV6-3 CASSYAQGLGANVLTF
TRBV12-3/TRBV12-4 CASSVGGASAEAFF
TRBV19 CASSVTASSGGRNEQFF
TRBV28 CASRDWAFHYF
TRBV30 CAWSAGTSGRHQETQYF